Sequencing of this TCR beta chain was carried out in a study of blood T cell repertoires in COVID-19. Across the study: COVID-19 samples collected from the United States, Italy and Spain covered acute and convalescent phases. Sample material is recorded as cDNA or gDNA derived from T cells, B-cell-depleted T cells, or PBMCs.

In the authors' methods: Amplified reference gene primers provided the basis for estimating nucleated cell counts. Data came from immunoSEQ multiplex PCR; TCRdb stores just in-frame clones and leaves some out. V, J and clone size reflect that table, while D and trimming were determined from the DNA. The table has about 110,000 clones, 90% to 95% seen once. Trimming stripped 0 bases from V and 7 bases from J, with 13 bases between. The CDR3 sequence is 15 residues long. CDR1 and CDR2 from the germline V gene are LGHNA and YSLEER. The chain employs TRBV4-3 and TRBJ1-5; D is uncertain. Sequenced: peripheral blood. This receptor was obtained from a woman aged 30 to 39 with acute or convalescent COVID-19. The CDR3 loop is CASSQDIRGGQPQHF. The CDR3 coding sequence is TGCGCCAGCAGCCAAGATATACGGGGTGGGCAGCCCCAGCATTTT.